These T cell receptor beta chains were read from a single sample in a study of blood T cell repertoires in COVID-19. The repertoire was sequenced with immunoSEQ multiplex PCR; TCRdb's copy has only in-frame clones and lacks some. The sample shows 300,000 to 350,000 clones, approximately 91% of them seen only once. Sequenced material: PBMCs or T cells enriched from blood (not recorded which). The origin of the receptors is a woman between 25 and 40 years old who had been exposed to COVID-19. Each CDR3 is given without its conserved first and last residue.

j_gene	v_gene	CDR3aa
TRBJ2-7	TRBV6-6	ASIPNRSSYEQY
TRBJ2-1	TRBV28	ASSAGQDEQF
TRBJ2-1	TRBV27	ASSVGLNNEQF
TRBJ2-5	TRBV5-1	ASSFLSPGGRETQY
TRBJ2-4	TRBV12-5	ASGLVLGGLAGPLAKNIQY
TRBJ1-2	TRBV23-1	ASSPPPVQLLHYGYT
TRBJ2-1	TRBV18	ASSVAGGSPHSYNEQF
TRBJ1-2	TRBV5-4	ASSLEKGPYGYT
TRBJ2-5	TRBV5-6	ASSTAGGSLKTQY
TRBJ2-3	TRBV19	ASSIRDRGYTDTQY
TRBJ1-2	TRBV5-1	ASSLGQTGGYT
TRBJ1-3	TRBV28	ASSLGRGNTIY
TRBJ2-1	TRBV3-1/TRBV3-2	ASSQVAGGPSNEQF
TRBJ1-2	TRBV9	ASSVAGQGQEYGYT
TRBJ1-2	TRBV4-1	ASSQEGWGGGYT
TRBJ2-5	TRBV28	ASTPPGTEETQY
TRBJ2-7	TRBV27	ASSFLRGRADEQY
TRBJ1-3	TRBV5-1	ASSLGQASSGNTIY
TRBJ2-1	TRBV27	ASSSALAGGSYNEQF
TRBJ1-1	TRBV5-6	ASTLVGQGNTEAF
TRBJ1-1	TRBV7-9	ASSIRDRGTEAF
TRBJ1-3	TRBV5-8	ASSSLPGTGSGNTIY
TRBJ1-2	TRBV7-9	ASSLATGNGYT
TRBJ2-7	TRBV2	ASRVQGPIYEQY
TRBJ1-2	TRBV2	ASSEAGTALGYT
TRBJ1-1	TRBV19	ASSNHFGTEAF
TRBJ2-5	TRBV2	ASSEEGFQETQY
TRBJ1-3	TRBV19	ASSPEGNTIY
TRBJ2-7	TRBV10-2	ASSEVSGRAQFDEQY
TRBJ2-1	TRBV28	ATGTSVMSGPINEQF
TRBJ2-1	TRBV7-3	ASSLIGSGGLF
TRBJ2-4	TRBV11-3	ASSPQGQVAKNIQY